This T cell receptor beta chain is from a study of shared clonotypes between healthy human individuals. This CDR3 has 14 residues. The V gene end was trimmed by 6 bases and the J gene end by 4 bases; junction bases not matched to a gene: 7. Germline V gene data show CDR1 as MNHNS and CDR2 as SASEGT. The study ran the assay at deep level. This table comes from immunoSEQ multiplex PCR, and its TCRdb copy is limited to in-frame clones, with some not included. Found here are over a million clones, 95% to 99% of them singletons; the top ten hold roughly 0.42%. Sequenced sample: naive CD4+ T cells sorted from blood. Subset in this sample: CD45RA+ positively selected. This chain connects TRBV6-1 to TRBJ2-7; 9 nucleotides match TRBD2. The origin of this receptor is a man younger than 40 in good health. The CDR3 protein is CASRGGRAGYEQYF. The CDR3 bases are TGTGCCAGCAGGGGCGGGAGGGCCGGGTACGAGCAGTACTTC.